These 21 T cell receptor beta chains were all obtained from the same sample, sequenced in a study of T cell clonality in common variable immunodeficiency. Sequenced by immunoSEQ multiplex PCR; TCRdb stores in-frame clones only, minus some. Reported are tens of thousands of clones, none seen only once; the ten largest carry 2.8%. Sequencing was carried out using peripheral blood mononuclear cells. These receptors were taken from a person between 18 and 75 years old in good health.

This clone has ten or more counts. The observed sequence ends 3 residues before the CDR3 terminus, with the missing tail filled in from the germline J gene. This chain joins TRBV2 and TRBJ2-5, with D hard to call. The germline CDR1 and CDR2 sequences are SNHLY and FYNNEI. Trimming pared 6 bases from V and 2 bases from J, leaving 16 bases between. CDR3 length equals 15 residues. The sequenced part of the CDR3 DNA is TGTGCCAGCAGGACTCAGACGCTTAAACAAGAGACC. It encodes CASRTQTLKQET. The full CDR3 is CASRTQTLKQETQYF.

Ten or more counts support this clone. CDR3 DNA (partial): TGCAGTGCTAGAGATAGTGGGAAACAGGGGCTAGGG. This encodes CSARDSGKQGLG. The whole CDR3 reads CSARDSGKQGLGAFF. The chain joins TRBV20-1 to TRBJ1-1, with TRBD1 matching over 7 bases. Read coverage stops 3 residues before the CDR3 terminus; the germline J gene supplies the remainder. The V gene's germline CDR1 is DFQATT and CDR2 SNEGSKA (reference sequence). The CDR3 length is 15 residues.

This clone was recorded many times. The CDR3 end lies 3 residues beyond the end of the read and is filled in from the germline J gene. V and J are TRBV7-6 and TRBJ2-2; TRBD1 agrees at 7 bases. Germline lookup yields CDR1 SGHVS and CDR2 FNYEAQ. Trimming removed 1 base from V and 5 bases from J; junction bases left unmatched: 13. CDR3 length: 18 residues. The CDR3 DNA, read in part, is TGTGCCAGCAGCTTAGTCCCCCCGGACAGGTCACAAACCGGGGAG. This encodes CASSLVPPDRSQTGE. The whole CDR3 reads CASSLVPPDRSQTGELFF. Looking up the rest from reference TRBV7-6 and TRBJ2-2 gives the full variable domain: GAGVSQSPRYKVTKRGQDVALRCDPISGHVSLYWYRQALGQGPEFLTYFNYEAQQDKSGLPNDRFSAERPEGSISTLTIQRTEQRDSAMYRCASSLVPPDRSQTGELFFGEGSRLTVL.

A remark on this clone: The read ends 3 residues early relative to the CDR3; the germline J gene fills the gap. The chain carries TRBV2 and TRBJ2-3, with D unresolved. CDR1 SNHLY and CDR2 FYNNEI come from the germline V gene. This CDR3 region has 14 residues. CDR3 DNA, as far as it was read: TGTGCCAGCAGCCACGCCCCCCGACAAGAGACG. Translating gives CASSHAPRQET. In full, the CDR3 is CASSHAPRQETQYF.

In this sample, this clone turned up a few times. The read terminates 3 residues before the CDR3 end, so the remaining end is supplied by the germline J gene. The chain employs TRBV7-2 and TRBJ2-7; D is perhaps TRBD1 (6 bases). The CDR3 has 14 amino acids. Germline CDR1 and CDR2: SGHTA and FQGNSA. Trimming took 4 bases from V and 3 from J, leaving 13 bases between them. This chain's CDR3 is CASSSGHLLYEQYF. The part of the CDR3 DNA that was read is TGTGCCAGCAGCTCGGGACACCTCCTCTACGAG.

This clone has at least ten counts. The read ends 3 residues before the CDR3 terminus; that terminus is restored from the germline J gene. This chain uses TRBV30 with TRBJ1-6; the D gene is possibly TRBD1 (6 bases). Germline CDR1 GTSNPN, CDR2 SVGIG (reference sequence). CDR3 length: 13 amino acids. V lost 6 bases and J 5 bases, leaving 11 bases between the germline ends. CDR3 in amino acids: CACTGQNNSPLHF. CDR3 bases read: TGTGCCTGTACAGGGCAGAATAATTCACCC.

This clone showed up many times. Read coverage stops 3 residues before the CDR3 terminus; the germline J gene supplies the remainder. The chain carries TRBV19 and TRBJ2-6; 9 positions agree with TRBD1. The CDR3 runs to 18 residues. Unmatched junction bases numbered 11, after V lost 6 bases and J lost 2 bases. Germline V gene lookup returns CDR1 LNHDA and CDR2 SQIVND (reference sequence). CDR3 region: CASRPLDRGITGANVLTF. The part of the CDR3 DNA that was read is TGTGCCAGTAGACCCCTGGACAGGGGCATTACTGGGGCCAACGTC.

This clone occurred many times. The CDR3 extends 3 residues past the end of the read, so its final part is completed from the germline J gene. The chain couples TRBV6-1 to TRBJ1-2; 8 bases are a match to TRBD1. The germline gives CDR1 MNHNS, CDR2 SASEGT. The CDR3 runs 15 residues. The trim removed 2 bases at V and 6 bases at J, leaving 8 bases unmatched. The sequenced CDR3 bases are TGTGCCAGCAGTGAACTAGGACAGGGTAGGGATGGC. It translates to CASSELGQGRDG. The complete CDR3 reads CASSELGQGRDGYTF.

The table lists this clone with many counts. The part of the CDR3 DNA that was read is TGTGCCAGCAGCCGGAGCGGGAGTCGATACGAG. This gives the protein CASSRSGSRYE. The whole CDR3 reads CASSRSGSRYEQYF. The chain carries TRBV11-2 and TRBJ2-7; 8 bases line up with TRBD2. The observed sequence ends 3 residues before the CDR3 terminus, with the missing tail filled in from the germline J gene. With V trimmed by 5 bases and J by 4 bases, 7 bases remained unmatched. The CDR3 has 14 residues. The germline V gene encodes CDR1 SGHAT and CDR2 FQNNGV.

This clone was picked up many times. The CDR3 goes on 3 residues after the read ends, and that part is filled in from the germline J gene. V gene TRBV5-5 combines with J gene TRBJ2-7; TRBD2 is a possible D gene (6 bases). CDR1 and CDR2 (germline): SGHKS, YYEKEE (reference sequence). The CDR3 is 14 amino acids. The V end was cut by 1 base, the J end by 3 bases, with 11 bases between. Here the CDR3 reads CASSLRGTDYEQYF. The CDR3 DNA, read in part, is TGTGCCAGCAGCTTGAGAGGGACTGACTACGAG. The entire variable domain, with the rest obtained from reference TRBV5-5 and TRBJ2-7, is as follows: DAGVTQSPTHLIKTRGQQVTLRCSPISGHKSVSWYQQVLGQGPQFIFQYYEKEERGRGNFPDRFSARQFPNYSSELNVNALLLGDSALYLCASSLRGTDYEQYFGPGTRLTVT.

This clone was detected many times. The CDR3 end lies 3 residues beyond the end of the read and is filled in from the germline J gene. The chain carries TRBV9 and TRBJ2-3, with 10 bases that match TRBD2. The junction had 4 bases not matched to a gene; V was cut back by 2 bases and J by 4 bases. CDR1 is SGDLS, CDR2 YYNGEE, per germline. This CDR3 comprises 15 residues. The CDR3 sequence: CASSVGTSVADTQYF. CDR3 DNA (partial): TGTGCCAGCAGCGTCGGGACTAGCGTGGCAGATACG.

This clone has a count of ten or more. One end of the junction is discordant with germline, which a read error may explain. The read ends 3 residues before the CDR3 terminus; that terminus is restored from the germline J gene. V and J are TRBV30 and TRBJ2-3, with D perhaps given as TRBD1 or TRBD2 (5 bases each). The CDR3 is 16 amino acids. Germline CDR1 is GTSNPN and CDR2 is SVGIG (reference sequence). Partial CDR3 DNA: TGTGCCCGGAGCCCGAGGGGCCTAAAAAACACAGATACG. This encodes CARSPRGLKNTDT. The full CDR3 protein reads CARSPRGLKNTDTQYF.

This clone was counted between two and nine times. Partial CDR3 DNA: TGTGCCAGCAGCTTATTCGGGACAGCCGGAAACACC. It specifies CASSLFGTAGNT. The whole CDR3 is CASSLFGTAGNTIYF. The chain uses TRBV7-9 and TRBJ1-3; the match to TRBD1 covers 7 bases. The read halts 3 residues ahead of the CDR3 end, with the missing end drawn from the germline J gene. Germline lookup yields CDR1 SEHNR and CDR2 FQNEAQ (reference sequence). The V and J ends lost 2 bases and 4 bases, in that order; junction bases with no gene match: 5. The length of the CDR3 is 15 residues.

This clone was recorded a few times. Sequencing ends 3 residues short of the CDR3 end; the germline J gene provides the rest. V and J are TRBV10-2 and TRBJ1-1; TRBD1 is a possible D gene (6 bases). There are 11 residues in the CDR3. V shed 6 bases and J shed 6 bases, with 8 bases lying between them. Germline lookup yields CDR1 WSHSY and CDR2 SAAADI. The CDR3 here is CASRQGPEAFF. The covered CDR3 bases are TGCGCCAGCAGACAGGGCCCTGAA.

This clone was observed at least ten times. The CDR3 is cut off 3 residues early in the read; its end comes from the germline J gene. The chain employs TRBV18 and TRBJ1-6; 7 nucleotides agree with TRBD1. The CDR3 consists of 14 residues. The ends lost 2 bases at V and 10 bases at J; junction bases unmatched: 5. CDR1 is KGHSH and CDR2 is LQKENI in the germline V gene. This CDR3 reads CASSPTGERSPLHF. The sequenced part of the CDR3 DNA is TGTGCCAGCTCACCAACAGGGGAAAGATCACCC. Complete variable domain (other parts from reference TRBV18 and TRBJ1-6): NAGVMQNPRHLVRRRGQEARLRCSPMKGHSHVYWYRQLPEEGLKFMVYLQKENIIDESGMPKERFSAEFPKEGPSILRIQQVVRGDSAAYFCASSPTGERSPLHFGNGTRLTVT.

This clone was seen ten or more times. The CDR3 end falls 3 residues outside the read, so it is completed with the germline J gene. The rearrangement uses TRBV20-1 and TRBJ2-7; TRBD2 is a possible D gene (5 bases). Germline-derived CDR1 and CDR2 are DFQATT and SNEGSKA (reference sequence). The length of the CDR3 is 15 residues. The V gene lost 0 bases and the J gene lost 0 bases, with 12 bases spanning the gap. The CDR3 reads CSARDRGLSSYEQYF. The sequenced part of the CDR3 DNA is TGCAGTGCTAGAGATCGGGGTCTCAGCTCCTACGAG.

The sample holds many counts of this clone. The read comes to an end 3 residues before the CDR3 does, leaving the germline J gene to fill in the end. The chain links TRBV12-3 or TRBV12-4 to TRBJ1-6; 7 nucleotides line up with TRBD1. The CDR3 is made up of 17 amino acids. V trimming: 3 bases; J trimming: 11 bases; junction bases outside the gene matches: 16. The CDR3 region is CASSFRRQGGYPPPLHF. The sequenced part of the CDR3 DNA is TGTGCCAGCAGTTTTAGAAGACAGGGTGGTTATCCCCCACCC.

At least ten counts were recorded for this clone. The sequenced fragment ends 3 residues before the CDR3 boundary, so the rest is inferred from the germline J gene. The chain links TRBV20-1 to TRBJ2-1, with 8 bases identical to TRBD1. The CDR3 is 16 amino acids. The germline V gene encodes CDR1 DFQATT and CDR2 SNEGSKA (reference sequence). The sequenced part of the CDR3 DNA is TGCAGCTCGACCCCTTTTACCGGGACAGGTTACAATGAG. Protein sequence: CSSTPFTGTGYNE. The complete CDR3 sequence is CSSTPFTGTGYNEQFF.

Comment on this clone: The observed sequence ends 3 residues before the CDR3 terminus, with the missing tail filled in from the germline J gene. This chain joins TRBV7-2 and TRBJ1-2; the D is unclear. The CDR3 contains 14 residues. Between the trimmed V and J ends, which lost 1 base and 1 base, there was a span of 7 bases. The germline V gene encodes CDR1 SGHTA and CDR2 FQGNSA. This chain's CDR3 is CASSLVSINYGYTF. The part of the CDR3 DNA that was read is TGTGCCAGCAGCTTAGTTTCCATTAACTATGGC.

Many counts were recorded for this clone. The CDR3 end falls 3 residues outside the read, so it is completed with the germline J gene. This chain links TRBV5-1 with TRBJ1-1; D is unclear. CDR1 is SGHRS, CDR2 YFSETQ, per germline. The CDR3 totals 12 residues. The DNA read from the CDR3 is TGCGCCAGCAGCCGCGGGCCGAAGGAA. Translation gives CASSRGPKE. The entire CDR3 is CASSRGPKEAFF.

Concerning this clone itself: The read finishes 3 residues shy of the CDR3 end, and the germline J gene is used to complete it. The rearrangement uses TRBV10-1 and TRBJ2-1; TRBD2 matches at 11 bases. The CDR3 has 16 amino acids. The germline V gene encodes CDR1 WNHNN and CDR2 SYGVQD (reference sequence). The ends lost 0 bases at V and 6 bases at J; junction bases unmatched: 4. The sequenced CDR3 bases are TGCGCCAGCAGTGAGTCGATAGCGGGAGGGCGCAATGAG. Translating gives CASSESIAGGRNE. The full-length CDR3 reads as CASSESIAGGRNEQFF.